This T cell receptor beta chain was identified in a study of CXCR4 blockade with PD-1 therapy in pancreatic cancer (dated by TCRdb to between 2018 and 2021). Broadly, across the study: The study combined multiplex immunohistochemistry and TCRbeta immunosequencing of resected pancreatic ductal adenocarcinoma with ex vivo slice culture testing PD-1 and CXCR4 blockade. To look at intratumoral heterogeneity, the researchers TCR-sequenced two geographically distinct regions from each of about 6 tumors. The study at large found these results: Because only TCRbeta chains were sequenced, true antigen-specificity overlap among convergent dominant clones remained unconfirmed while awaiting paired alpha-beta single-cell sequencing. Although tumors showed clonal expansion, with a mean productive clonality of roughly 0.14 compared with around 0.05 in healthy blood, clonality was not correlated with survival. A strong correlation was found between amino acid clone frequency and the number of distinct nucleotide rearrangements encoding each amino acid clone, suggesting convergent selection by common tumor antigens.

The immunoSEQ Assay at Adaptive Biotechnologies was used to immunosequence TCRbeta CDR3 regions from the extracted DNA. The authors' pipeline ran thus. To measure the absolute abundance of each unique TCRbeta CDR3, the sequences were collapsed and filtered. Clonality was calculated as 1 minus Pielou's evenness, with only productive in-frame rearrangements included in the computation. Regional overlap was measured by following the top 100 nucleotide rearrangements across paired samples, and the Morisita index was used to compare paired samples with unrelated samples. The immunoSEQ Rearrangement Details tool was used to assess convergence of nucleotide rearrangements onto identical amino acid sequences. TCRdb's version of the immuneACCESS table is confined to in-frame rearrangements and falls short of the full clone set. An unresolved V gene accounts for under half of the shortfall where checked; the remainder is of unknown origin. The D gene and trimming were derived from the DNA, and the V and J assignments and clone size from that table. The sample data list roughly 15,000 clones, and 55% to 85% of these were observed just once. Clones ranked in the top ten supply 4.5% to 7.5% of the sample.

The archived tumor blocks were obtained from patients to whom no neoadjuvant therapy had been administered before resection. In the preserved-tissue arm, the study used about 33 surgical resection samples taken from some 22 pancreatic ductal adenocarcinoma patients who had not previously been treated. DNA for the resection arm was extracted from ten 5-micron curls of FFPE tumor lying next to the multiplex immunohistochemistry slide. Points on this clone: Its antigen remains undetermined. No base quality information exists; no much larger clone differs at one position.

V is cut by 0 bases and J by 5 bases, and the space between the germline ends is 7 bases. CDR1 and CDR2, looked up from the germline V gene, are KGHSH and LQKENI. The CDR3 measures 13 amino acids from cysteine to phenylalanine. The kept DNA is CDR3 alone, 39 bases in frame from the first base. The rearrangement combines TRBV18 with TRBJ1-1; tentative D gene TRBD1, with 6 bases matching. The clonotype comes from a human donor with pancreatic ductal adenocarcinoma. Sequenced material: tumor tissue. For the CDR3, the sequence is CASSPPQGTEAFF. The nucleotide sequence is TGTGCCAGCTCACCACCACAGGGAACTGAAGCTTTCTTT. Supplemented by the reference TRBV18 and TRBJ1-1 proteins around the CDR3, the complete variable domain is NAGVMQNPRHLVRRRGQEARLRCSPMKGHSHVYWYRQLPEEGLKFMVYLQKENIIDESGMPKERFSAEFPKEGPSILRIQQVVRGDSAAYFCASSPPQGTEAFFGQGTRLTVV.